This T cell receptor beta chain was captured in a study of T cell responses to AZD1222 COVID-19 vaccine. Method: immunoSEQ multiplex PCR; TCRdb's copy keeps in-frame clones and lacks some. The sample has more than 85,000 clones, nearly 90% seen once. With regard to this clone: What it binds is not known.

This CDR3 comprises 16 residues. Germline V gene data show CDR1 as SGHTA and CDR2 as FQGTGA. V was shortened by 1 base and J by 5 bases, with 14 bases between the two germline ends. Study-level points and caveats: A mostly white British donor set with more females was recruited, and clonal diversity was possibly underestimated. Regions left unmutated in variants are reportedly the target of nearly half of spike-specific TCRs. Recipients of AZD1222 seropositive at baseline numbered only six or seven.

The chain uses TRBV7-3 and TRBJ2-2; D is possibly TRBD1 (5 bases). The specimen comprised peripheral blood, sampled on day 0 of AZD1222 vaccination. This receptor was taken from an adult in good health. CDR3 protein: CASSLIAQGLTGELFF. The CDR3 DNA reads as TGTGCCAGCAGCTTAATAGCTCAGGGTTTGACCGGGGAGCTGTTTTTT.